These T cell receptor beta chains were read from a single sample in a study of cytomegalovirus exposure and HLA in healthy donors. TCRdb's copy holds only in-frame clones and misses some; the assay was immunoSEQ multiplex PCR. The profile shows 100,000 to 150,000 clones, around 68% of them singletons. Sequenced sample: PBMCs. The receptors here all came from a woman aged 45-65 years in good health and CMV-seropositive. The CDR3 runs from the conserved cysteine through the conserved F or W. A clone size is listed for some rows: how often the clone was seen (once, few, many), or a class if it is expanded.

>TRBJ1-5|TRBV7-2|once
CASSLVGTGGDQPQHF
>TRBJ2-3|TRBV5-8|once
CASSPRDRGQADTQYF
>TRBJ2-3|TRBV15|NA
CATSRVGESTQYF
>TRBJ1-3|TRBV19|NA
CASSMRGTSGNTIYF
>TRBJ2-7|TRBV15|NA
CATSLTRGSGGVF
>TRBJ1-1|TRBV27|once
CASSPGQSGTEAFF
>TRBJ1-1|TRBV11-3|NA
CASSPGVTTEAFF
>TRBJ1-4|TRBV15|NA
CATSRDSSEKLFF
>TRBJ1-3|TRBV4-1|NA
CASSQDPLETSGNTIYF
>TRBJ1-3|TRBV30|NA
CAWSLSSGNTIYF
>TRBJ1-2|TRBV4-2|NA
CASSQDYPGNYGYTF
>TRBJ1-2|TRBV15|few
CATNPTGGDYGYTF
>TRBJ2-1|TRBV29-1|NA
CSGAGILAGMGGDEQFF
>TRBJ2-5|TRBV11-3|NA
CASSLERFGSTSQETQYF
>TRBJ2-1|TRBV27|few
CASSLLGTSGINEQFF
>TRBJ1-4|TRBV4-3|NA
CASSQGPLINEKLFF